The rows below give T cell receptor beta chains drawn from one sample of a study of T cell changes during pregnancy in multiple sclerosis. The repertoire was sequenced with immunoSEQ multiplex PCR; TCRdb's copy has only in-frame clones and lacks some. The sample records 45,000 or so clones, around 93% being singletons. Material: CD8+ T cells from peripheral blood mononuclear cells, obtained in the second trimester of pregnancy. The source is a female donor with multiple sclerosis, enrolled in a pregnancy study. The CDR3 runs from the conserved cysteine through the conserved F or W. The order of the fields is CDR3 protein, V gene, J gene.

CDR3 protein: CASSKAPGAQRELSAKNIQYF
V gene: TRBV21-1
J gene: TRBJ2-4

CDR3 protein: CASSHHAQGLFEKLFF
V gene: TRBV19
J gene: TRBJ1-4

CDR3 protein: CASSLDPGAINEKLFF
V gene: TRBV4-1
J gene: TRBJ1-4

CDR3 protein: CASSTRGRNEQFF
V gene: TRBV6-5
J gene: TRBJ2-1

CDR3 protein: CASSYSMGGSAEAFF
V gene: TRBV6-5
J gene: TRBJ1-1

CDR3 protein: CAIRNSDRGYEQYF
V gene: TRBV10-3
J gene: TRBJ2-7

CDR3 protein: CASSGGHLAGANVLTF
V gene: TRBV9
J gene: TRBJ2-6

CDR3 protein: CASSEPGQGLDTQYF
V gene: TRBV6-1
J gene: TRBJ2-3

CDR3 protein: CASSPEGAPVGIYF
V gene: TRBV9
J gene: TRBJ1-3

CDR3 protein: CASSQDEAGGMNEQFF
V gene: TRBV4-2
J gene: TRBJ2-1

CDR3 protein: CASSVSGGPLRETQYF
V gene: TRBV7-6
J gene: TRBJ2-5

CDR3 protein: CSVEGGVTEAFF
V gene: TRBV29-1
J gene: TRBJ1-1

CDR3 protein: CASSVASSYEQYF
V gene: TRBV9
J gene: TRBJ2-7

CDR3 protein: CASSVGLAGGLGETQYF
V gene: TRBV9
J gene: TRBJ2-5

CDR3 protein: CASSPPSGGVNEQFF
V gene: TRBV4-2
J gene: TRBJ2-1

CDR3 protein: CASSDAPGQGITEAFF
V gene: TRBV9
J gene: TRBJ1-1

CDR3 protein: CASSETGAPPYNEQFF
V gene: TRBV9
J gene: TRBJ2-1

CDR3 protein: CASSPGIGLYGYTF
V gene: TRBV4-3
J gene: TRBJ1-2

CDR3 protein: CASSPPEGAYGYTF
V gene: TRBV7-9
J gene: TRBJ1-2

CDR3 protein: CASRLVGTGGNEQFF
V gene: TRBV7-8
J gene: TRBJ2-1

CDR3 protein: CASSGSGQGAAFF
V gene: TRBV25-1
J gene: TRBJ1-1

CDR3 protein: CASTDTRYSNQPQHF
V gene: TRBV19
J gene: TRBJ1-5

CDR3 protein: CASSLTGTGFDEQYF
V gene: TRBV5-5
J gene: TRBJ2-7

CDR3 protein: CASRELNQPQHF
V gene: TRBV6-6
J gene: TRBJ1-5

CDR3 protein: CASRHRGQYEQYF
V gene: TRBV2
J gene: TRBJ2-7

CDR3 protein: CASSIWGQYNEQFF
V gene: TRBV19
J gene: TRBJ2-1

CDR3 protein: CASSLPTDRGPEAFF
V gene: TRBV13
J gene: TRBJ1-1

CDR3 protein: CASSSYTTQAVEKLFF
V gene: TRBV7-8
J gene: TRBJ1-4

CDR3 protein: CSVEGTSYGYTF
V gene: TRBV29-1
J gene: TRBJ1-2

CDR3 protein: CASTPRMGGQPQHF
V gene: TRBV19
J gene: TRBJ1-5

CDR3 protein: CASRWASTNEQFF
V gene: TRBV19
J gene: TRBJ2-1

CDR3 protein: CASSSGLSNEQYF
V gene: TRBV19
J gene: TRBJ2-7

CDR3 protein: CASRGLEYNEQFF
V gene: TRBV19
J gene: TRBJ2-1

CDR3 protein: CASSLGTGTPSTDTQYF
V gene: TRBV11-2
J gene: TRBJ2-3

CDR3 protein: CASSLDGYTYEQYF
V gene: TRBV7-2
J gene: TRBJ2-7

CDR3 protein: CATSLSPYEQYF
V gene: TRBV7-2
J gene: TRBJ2-7

CDR3 protein: CASSAPIQGKNEKLFF
V gene: TRBV9
J gene: TRBJ1-4

CDR3 protein: CASIDVAAGSYNEQFF
V gene: TRBV6-6
J gene: TRBJ2-1

CDR3 protein: CASSSGGGPTDTQYF
V gene: TRBV9
J gene: TRBJ2-3

CDR3 protein: CASSPNPSSSYEQYF
V gene: TRBV5-5
J gene: TRBJ2-7

CDR3 protein: CASSPGTNSYEQYF
V gene: TRBV7-3
J gene: TRBJ2-7

CDR3 protein: CASSDMAGDEQFF
V gene: TRBV2
J gene: TRBJ2-1

CDR3 protein: CASSSILGTGEAFF
V gene: TRBV5-5
J gene: TRBJ1-1

CDR3 protein: CASSPENFGRAEAFF
V gene: TRBV7-8
J gene: TRBJ1-1

CDR3 protein: CASSARTGRGNTEAFF
V gene: TRBV7-9
J gene: TRBJ1-1

CDR3 protein: CASSKHGEGGNEQFF
V gene: TRBV6-4
J gene: TRBJ2-1